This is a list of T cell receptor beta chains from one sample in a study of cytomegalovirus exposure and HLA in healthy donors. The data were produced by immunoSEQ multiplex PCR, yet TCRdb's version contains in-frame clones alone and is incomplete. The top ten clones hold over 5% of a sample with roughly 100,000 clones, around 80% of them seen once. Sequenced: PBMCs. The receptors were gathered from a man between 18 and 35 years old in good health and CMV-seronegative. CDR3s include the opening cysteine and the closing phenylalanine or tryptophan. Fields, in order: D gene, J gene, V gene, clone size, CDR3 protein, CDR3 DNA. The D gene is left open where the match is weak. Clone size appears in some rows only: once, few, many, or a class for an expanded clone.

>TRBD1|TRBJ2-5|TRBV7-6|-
CASSTRDPGGPQETQYF
TGTGCCAGCAGCACTCGGGACCCAGGGGGCCCACAAGAGACCCAGTACTTC
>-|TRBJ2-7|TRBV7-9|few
CASSLAGSHEQYF
TGTGCCAGCAGCTTAGCGGGGAGCCACGAGCAGTACTTC
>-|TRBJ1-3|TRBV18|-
CASSPPVGDTSGNTIYF
TGTGCCAGCTCACCACCGGTGGGAGACACCTCTGGAAACACCATATATTTT
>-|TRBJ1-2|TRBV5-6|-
CASSLGHFIGYTF
TGTGCCAGCAGCTTGGGACATTTTATTGGCTACACCTTC
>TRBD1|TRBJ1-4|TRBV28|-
CASSFPTGGSEKLFF
TGTGCCAGCAGTTTCCCGACAGGGGGCAGTGAAAAACTGTTTTTT
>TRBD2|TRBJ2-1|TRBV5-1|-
CASSGGTSDNEQFF
TGCGCCAGCAGCGGGGGGACTAGCGACAATGAGCAGTTCTTC
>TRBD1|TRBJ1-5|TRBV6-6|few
CASGLRDRGQPQHF
TGTGCCAGCGGCCTCCGGGACAGAGGTCAGCCCCAGCATTTT
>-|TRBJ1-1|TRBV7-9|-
CASSSHTVNTEAFF
TGTGCCAGCAGCTCCCACACAGTGAACACTGAAGCTTTCTTT
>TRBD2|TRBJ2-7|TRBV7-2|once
CASSRLGGPEYEQYF
TGTGCCAGCAGTCGTTTGGGAGGGCCTGAGTACGAGCAGTACTTC
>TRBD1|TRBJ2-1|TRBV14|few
CASSQGWIGTVYNEQFF
TGTGCCAGCAGCCAAGGGTGGATCGGGACAGTCTACAATGAGCAGTTCTTC
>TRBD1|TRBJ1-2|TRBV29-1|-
CSVPGQLRGLGYTF
TGCAGCGTGCCGGGACAGCTCCGGGGGCTAGGCTACACCTTC
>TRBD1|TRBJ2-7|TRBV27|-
CASSQRTGGEGQYF
TGTGCCAGCAGCCAACGGACAGGGGGCGAGGGGCAGTACTTC
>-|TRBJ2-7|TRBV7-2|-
CASSFDGSTYEQYF
TGTGCCAGCAGCTTCGACGGGTCGACCTACGAGCAGTACTTC
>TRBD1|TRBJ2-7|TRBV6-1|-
CASSESGQGAPVYEQYF
TGTGCCAGCAGTGAAAGCGGACAGGGGGCGCCTGTTTACGAGCAGTACTTC
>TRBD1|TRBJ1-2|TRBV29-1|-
CSVGDRLRGYTF
TGCAGCGTTGGGGACAGGCTTAGGGGCTACACCTTC
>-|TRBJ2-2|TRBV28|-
CASSLATTTGELFF
TGTGCCAGCAGTTTAGCCACTACCACCGGGGAGCTGTTTTTT
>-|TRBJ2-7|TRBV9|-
CASSPGEALGYEQYF
TGTGCCAGCAGCCCTGGGGAGGCTTTGGGCTACGAGCAGTACTTC
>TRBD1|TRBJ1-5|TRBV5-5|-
CASSPRTGGRKPQHF
TGTGCCAGCAGCCCGCGGACAGGGGGAAGGAAGCCCCAGCATTTT
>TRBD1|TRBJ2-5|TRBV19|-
CASGDRSIETQYF
TGTGCCAGCGGGGACAGGTCGATTGAGACCCAGTACTTC
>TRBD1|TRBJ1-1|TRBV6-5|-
CASRQTGGGTEAFF
TGTGCCAGCAGACAAACAGGGGGGGGAACTGAAGCTTTCTTT
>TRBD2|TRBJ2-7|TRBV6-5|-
CASRLWASGTWQQYF
TGTGCCAGCAGGTTGTGGGCTAGCGGGACTTGGCAGCAGTACTTC
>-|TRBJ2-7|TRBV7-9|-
CSSSPGTLYEQYF
TGTTCCAGCAGCCCAGGGACTCTCTACGAGCAGTACTTC
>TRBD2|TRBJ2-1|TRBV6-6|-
CASSYPAGVRYEQFF
TGTGCCAGCAGTTACCCAGCGGGAGTAAGGTATGAGCAGTTCTTC
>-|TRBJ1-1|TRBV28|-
CASRSLPGGKIGNGEAFF
TGTGCCAGCAGATCCCTGCCGGGAGGGAAAATAGGGAACGGTGAAGCTTTCTTT
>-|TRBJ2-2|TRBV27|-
CASSLRSGNTGELFF
TGTGCCAGCAGTTTAAGGTCGGGGAACACCGGGGAGCTGTTTTTT
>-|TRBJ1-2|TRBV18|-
CASSPADNYGYTF
TGTGCCAGCTCACCGGCAGATAACTATGGCTACACCTTC
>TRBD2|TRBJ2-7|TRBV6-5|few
CASNSPGRAYEQYF
TGTGCCAGCAATTCCCCCGGGAGGGCCTACGAGCAGTACTTC
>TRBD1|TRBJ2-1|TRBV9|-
CASSVVWGQGVYNEQFF
TGTGCCAGCAGCGTAGTCTGGGGACAGGGGGTTTACAATGAGCAGTTCTTC
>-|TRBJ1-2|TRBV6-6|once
CASSGTSNNYGYTF
TGTGCCAGCAGCGGGACATCGAACAACTATGGCTACACCTTC
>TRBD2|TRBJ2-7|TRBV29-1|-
CSVLGLAGGPAYEQYF
TGCAGCGTCCTAGGACTAGCGGGAGGGCCGGCCTACGAGCAGTACTTC
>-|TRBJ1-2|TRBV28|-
CASSFGGPHGYTF
TGTGCCAGCAGTTTCGGGGGGCCCCATGGCTACACCTTC
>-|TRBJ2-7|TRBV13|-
CASSTSSPYEQYF
TGTGCCAGCAGCACTAGCAGTCCCTACGAGCAGTACTTC
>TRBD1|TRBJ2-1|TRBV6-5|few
CASSQDRVHNEQFF
TGTGCCAGCAGCCAGGACAGGGTCCACAATGAGCAGTTCTTC
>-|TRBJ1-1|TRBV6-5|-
CASRAVPIQEAFF
TGTGCCAGCAGAGCGGTGCCCATCCAAGAAGCTTTCTTT
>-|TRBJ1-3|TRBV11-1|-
CASSYGLSGNTIYF
TGTGCCAGCAGCTACGGACTCTCTGGAAACACCATATATTTT
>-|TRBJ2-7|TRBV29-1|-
CSVEETGNTYEQYF
TGCAGCGTTGAAGAGACCGGGAATACCTACGAGCAGTACTTC
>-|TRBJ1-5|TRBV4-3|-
CASSQDTRGVGQPQHF
TGCGCCAGCAGCCAAGATACCAGGGGCGTAGGTCAGCCCCAGCATTTT
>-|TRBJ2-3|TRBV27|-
CASSLAGPPDTQYF
TGTGCCAGCAGTTTGGCGGGACCCCCGGATACGCAGTATTTT
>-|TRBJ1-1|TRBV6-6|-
CASSYLMNTEAFF
TGTGCCAGCAGTTACTTAATGAACACTGAAGCTTTCTTT
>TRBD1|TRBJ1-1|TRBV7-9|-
CASSPTGGLNTEAFF
TGTGCCAGCAGCCCGACAGGGGGCTTAAACACTGAAGCTTTCTTT
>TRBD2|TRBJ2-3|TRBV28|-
CASSSPLAGADTQYF
TGTGCCAGCAGTTCCCCTCTAGCGGGAGCGGATACGCAGTATTTT
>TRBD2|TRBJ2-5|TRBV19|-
CASSIRGGSETQYF
TGTGCCAGTAGTATAAGGGGCGGGAGTGAGACCCAGTACTTC
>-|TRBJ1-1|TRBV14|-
CASSHQGWTEAFF
TGTGCCAGCAGCCATCAGGGTTGGACTGAAGCTTTCTTT
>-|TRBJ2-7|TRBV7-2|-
CASIGQGTYEQYF
TGTGCCAGCATCGGTCAGGGGACCTACGAGCAGTACTTC
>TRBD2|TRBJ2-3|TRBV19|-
CASSIGLAGVGTQYF
TGTGCCAGTAGTATAGGGCTAGCGGGAGTGGGTACGCAGTATTTT
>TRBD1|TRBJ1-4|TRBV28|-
CASSGGQGSFEKLFF
TGTGCCAGCAGTGGGGGACAGGGTTCTTTTGAAAAACTGTTTTTT
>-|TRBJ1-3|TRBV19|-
CASSTPTGVGNTIYF
TGTGCCAGTAGTACCCCGACAGGAGTCGGAAACACCATATATTTT
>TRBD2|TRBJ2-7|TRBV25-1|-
CASRGTSGKYYEQYF
TGTGCCAGCAGGGGTACTAGCGGGAAGTACTACGAGCAGTACTTC
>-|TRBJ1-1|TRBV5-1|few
CASRGTGTMDEAFF
TGCGCCAGCAGGGGTACCGGGACAATGGATGAGGCTTTCTTT
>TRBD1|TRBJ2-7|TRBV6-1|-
CASRTGGRLHEQYF
TGTGCCAGCAGAACAGGGGGTCGGTTGCACGAGCAGTACTTC
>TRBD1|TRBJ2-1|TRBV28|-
CASSLGQVVSNEQFF
TGTGCCAGCAGTTTAGGACAGGTGGTAAGCAATGAGCAGTTCTTC